This TCR beta chain came from a study of T-cell reconstitution after alpha-beta-depleted transplantation in children. This clonotype has just a few counts. The authors prepared the TCRbeta library with unique molecular identifiers. TCRdb re-called the PCR reads with MiXCR, one entry per CDR3 protein. The top ten hold 3.3% of the sample, which has 450,000 to 600,000 distinct CDR3 sequences, around 17% seen once. The CDR3 sequence is 12 residues long. V was pared by 4 bases and J by 4 bases, with 8 bases between. CDR1 and CDR2 from the germline V gene are DFQATT and SNEGSKA (reference sequence). The input for sequencing was PBMCs from the stem cell graft donor, taken from the stem cell graft. V gene TRBV20-1 combines with J gene TRBJ1-3; tentatively, D is TRBD1 (6 bases). This TCR came from a human donor who donated a stem cell graft to a child with acute lymphoblastic leukemia. The CDR3 region is CSAMGGGNTIYF. The CDR3 coding sequence is TGCAGTGCTATGGGGGGCGGAAACACCATATATTTT.